This TCR beta chain was captured by sequencing in a study of radiotherapy plus CTLA-4 blockade in lung cancer. Study details: Objective responses occurred in roughly a sixth of patients; approximately 33% had disease control.

Remarks on this clone: Its antigen is currently unknown.

Study findings and constraints: After radiotherapy and ipilimumab, tumor-derived clones expanded in peripheral blood.

The data were produced by immunoSEQ multiplex PCR, yet TCRdb's version contains in-frame clones alone and is incomplete. The sample has about 99,000 clones, 85% to 90% seen once; the top ten hold nearly 5%. Germline CDR1 and CDR2: LGHNT and FRNRAP. The CDR3 has 13 amino acids. V dropped 6 bases and J dropped 6 bases, with 15 bases sitting between them. The sequencing used peripheral blood, collected from a patient treated with radiotherapy plus ipilimumab. The chain carries TRBV12-5 and TRBJ2-7, with D tentatively TRBD2 (7 bases). The receptor's source is a human donor with non-small cell lung cancer that progressed on radiotherapy plus ipilimumab. The CDR3 here is CASGAGGGREQYF. DNA of the CDR3: TGTGCTAGTGGGGCGGGCGGGGGCCGCGAGCAGTACTTC. The full variable domain, rest sourced from reference TRBV12-5 and TRBJ2-7, is DARVTQTPRHKVTEMGQEVTMRCQPILGHNTVFWYRQTMMQGLELLAYFRNRAPLDDSGMPKDRFSAEMPDATLATLKIQPSEPRDSAVYFCASGAGGGREQYFGPGTRLTVT.